A selection of T cell receptor beta chains follows, all from one sample in a study of T cells of healthy individuals. TCRdb called the 5' RACE reads again in MiXCR, with one record for every CDR3 protein. The data show fewer than 75,000 distinct CDR3 sequences, about 16% seen once. The receptor set was obtained from a human donor in good health. Each CDR3 is given without its conserved first and last residue. A D gene is named only where the DNA matches it firmly. Size is omitted from some rows. Given values are once, few, many or a class for expanded clones.

clone_size	d_call	v_call	j_call	cdr3_aa
many	.	TRBV11-2	TRBJ2-3	ASSLDAFGTDTQY
.	TRBD2	TRBV5-1	TRBJ2-7	ASTPGLAVEQY
many	.	TRBV7-9	TRBJ1-1	ASSRDQNTEAF
.	.	TRBV2	TRBJ1-5	ASSEEGTGNQPQH
many	.	TRBV3-1	TRBJ1-6	ASSPLGQQVPLH
many	.	TRBV23-1	TRBJ1-5	ASSQLGQGGQPQH
many	TRBD2	TRBV20-1	TRBJ2-1	SARPGLAGGDQF
many	.	TRBV6-1	TRBJ1-5	ASSSWGARSQPQH
many	.	TRBV6-1	TRBJ2-3	ASARTKEDTQY
few	.	TRBV4-1	TRBJ2-7	ASSQTDSYEQY
many	.	TRBV2	TRBJ2-1	ASNGEYNEQF
few	TRBD1	TRBV3-1	TRBJ1-6	ASSQVTGINSPLH
.	.	TRBV27	TRBJ2-7	ASIKGSEQY
many	TRBD2	TRBV25-1	TRBJ2-1	ASSDRASGSGSDNEQF
few	.	TRBV4-3	TRBJ2-1	ASSQEGRLYGEQF
many	TRBD1	TRBV29-1	TRBJ1-1	SVRQGMNTEAF
many	.	TRBV3-1	TRBJ2-3	ASSQDRGSPSRTQY
.	.	TRBV10-3	TRBJ1-5	AMGQSGQPQH
few	TRBD2	TRBV12-3/TRBV12-4	TRBJ2-4	ASSFYSGGPSAKNIQY
.	TRBD2	TRBV6-5	TRBJ2-2	ASSYSLGEGGELF
many	TRBD2	TRBV7-6	TRBJ2-5	ASSLVPPGLGTAQGETQY
.	.	TRBV12-3/TRBV12-4	TRBJ2-2	ASTRPGLSNTGELF
few	.	TRBV5-1	TRBJ2-1	ASSSGGPWGNEQF
.	.	TRBV4-1	TRBJ2-1	ASSQESVNYNEQF
once	.	TRBV5-1	TRBJ1-6	ASSYLNSPLH
.	.	TRBV14	TRBJ2-7	ASSRPDMPYEQY
.	TRBD2	TRBV7-2	TRBJ2-3	ASSPSGAGRLGTQY
.	TRBD1	TRBV25-1	TRBJ1-6	ASSALTGRSSPLH
few	.	TRBV2	TRBJ1-1	ASSEFSGVNTEAF
few	TRBD2	TRBV10-2	TRBJ2-7	ASSVLAGDDEQY
.	.	TRBV28	TRBJ1-1	ASTSGHQNTEAF
few	.	TRBV2	TRBJ1-4	ASSAETATNEKLF
many	TRBD2	TRBV5-1	TRBJ2-3	ASSLKAGETDTQY
few	TRBD2	TRBV7-9	TRBJ2-4	ASSLGTSGNIQY
many	.	TRBV7-8	TRBJ1-5	ASSPSRDQPQH
few	.	TRBV5-5	TRBJ2-7	ASSLSSGEQY
many	TRBD1	TRBV6-1	TRBJ1-5	ASSEPGQGGQPQH
many	TRBD2	TRBV20-1	TRBJ2-5	SALAEVGWQETQY
many	.	TRBV20-1	TRBJ2-7	SASRGGSWYEQY
.	.	TRBV12-5	TRBJ2-7	ASGLVPQGGYEQY
.	.	TRBV7-9	TRBJ1-1	ASSARKETRPEAF
many	TRBD1	TRBV4-2	TRBJ1-1	ASSHEGTGASAF